This is a list of T cell receptor beta chains from one sample in a study of post-analysis software for immune sequencing data. Via MiXCR, TCRdb re-called the PCR reads, giving one row per CDR3 protein. The sample carries about 160,000 distinct CDR3 sequences, approximately 35% recorded once. The source was blood, collected after autologous hematopoietic stem cell transplantation. Receptors were obtained from a girl aged 10 to 17 with multiple sclerosis. Each CDR3 is given without its conserved first and last residue. A clone size is listed for some rows: how often the clone was seen (once, few, many), or a class if it is expanded.

abundance: .; v_gene: TRBV5-1; CDR3aa: ATAITGKGETQY
abundance: .; v_gene: TRBV20-1; CDR3aa: SASSDLTSGSSYNEQF
abundance: .; v_gene: TRBV9; CDR3aa: ASNMGQGDGYT
abundance: once; v_gene: TRBV5-1; CDR3aa: ASSFTSGPMINEQF
abundance: many; v_gene: TRBV12-3/TRBV12-4; CDR3aa: ASERVLDYGYT
abundance: few; v_gene: TRBV6-1; CDR3aa: ASSERGPGTVNTEAF
abundance: .; v_gene: TRBV20-1; CDR3aa: SAPTGILRETQY
abundance: many; v_gene: TRBV12-3/TRBV12-4; CDR3aa: ASSPGTSGSSETQY
abundance: .; v_gene: TRBV6-5; CDR3aa: ASSPGAVGWF
abundance: few; v_gene: TRBV6-7; CDR3aa: ASRRRPYLADTQY
abundance: few; v_gene: TRBV6-2/TRBV6-3; CDR3aa: ASRNRGRAKNIQY
abundance: few; v_gene: TRBV5-1; CDR3aa: ASSLLGGPYNEQF
abundance: .; v_gene: TRBV18; CDR3aa: ASSSLTGSYNEQF
abundance: few; v_gene: TRBV20-1; CDR3aa: SARGQGNQPQH
abundance: many; v_gene: TRBV20-1; CDR3aa: SAPRPRGGSYEQY
abundance: .; v_gene: TRBV28; CDR3aa: ASSLSNTRTEAF
abundance: .; v_gene: TRBV7-3; CDR3aa: ASSLLAGARPGNEQF
abundance: few; v_gene: TRBV6-5; CDR3aa: ASSYSFGLAGGIDEQY
abundance: .; v_gene: TRBV27; CDR3aa: ASQYREAEAF
abundance: few; v_gene: TRBV4-3; CDR3aa: ASSQKGKGTDTQY
abundance: few; v_gene: TRBV9; CDR3aa: ASTKQTGGEGEQY
abundance: .; v_gene: TRBV6-5; CDR3aa: ASSPGANEQY
abundance: .; v_gene: TRBV5-6; CDR3aa: ASSPGHNEQF
abundance: .; v_gene: TRBV5-5; CDR3aa: ASSFPGTGARVGYT
abundance: many; v_gene: TRBV27; CDR3aa: ASSFLDEGENTEAF
abundance: .; v_gene: TRBV4-3; CDR3aa: ASSQDTWAGTNVLT
abundance: many; v_gene: TRBV29-1; CDR3aa: SVVPAGVRYEQY
abundance: few; v_gene: TRBV18; CDR3aa: ASSEIQGNEQY
abundance: .; v_gene: TRBV28; CDR3aa: ASSSGLAGEETQY
abundance: .; v_gene: TRBV6-5; CDR3aa: ASRTTGPLGETQY
abundance: .; v_gene: TRBV20-1; CDR3aa: SARDRGYGYT
abundance: .; v_gene: TRBV7-2; CDR3aa: ASSRVPYEQY
abundance: .; v_gene: TRBV5-1; CDR3aa: ASRSTSGLTYEQY
abundance: .; v_gene: TRBV5-8; CDR3aa: ASSPTRGAGEKLF
abundance: .; v_gene: TRBV10-3; CDR3aa: AISESRPSGRGGGNEQF
abundance: few; v_gene: TRBV18; CDR3aa: ASSLRSVGEAF
abundance: few; v_gene: TRBV6-5; CDR3aa: ASSPRAVGGDTEAF
abundance: .; v_gene: TRBV5-1; CDR3aa: ASSPGNRETPLH
abundance: few; v_gene: TRBV7-2; CDR3aa: ASSFPGLVSNEQF
abundance: few; v_gene: TRBV7-8; CDR3aa: ASSREPGQGTQY
abundance: once; v_gene: TRBV2; CDR3aa: ASPDLASGRETQY
abundance: .; v_gene: TRBV7-7; CDR3aa: ASSPGTGSSLEQY
abundance: .; v_gene: TRBV30; CDR3aa: AWRTGWDTGELF
abundance: .; v_gene: TRBV5-1; CDR3aa: ASSETVATNEKLF
abundance: .; v_gene: TRBV7-3; CDR3aa: ASSPAGAPYNEQF
abundance: .; v_gene: TRBV15; CDR3aa: ATRHRGLDEETQY
abundance: many; v_gene: TRBV28; CDR3aa: ASSFIRREVRYEQY
abundance: .; v_gene: TRBV10-3; CDR3aa: AIGANRDSSFSSYEQY
abundance: few; v_gene: TRBV7-9; CDR3aa: ASSDTGLDEQF
abundance: .; v_gene: TRBV5-1; CDR3aa: ASSLAPGTREETQY
abundance: few; v_gene: TRBV29-1; CDR3aa: SVEERSNANYGYT
abundance: few; v_gene: TRBV2; CDR3aa: ASSSSGTGSSEQY
abundance: .; v_gene: TRBV3-1; CDR3aa: ASSQGQGKLASDNEQY